Here is one T cell receptor beta chain with its context. The data originate from a study of T cells after yellow fever vaccination. For TCR, cDNA came from 5'RACE template switching, which added a universal primer site and UMIs. Via MiXCR, TCRdb re-called the 5' RACE reads, giving one row per CDR3 protein. The table lists 300,000 to 450,000 distinct CDR3 sequences, roughly 8.3% of them singletons. Trimming stripped 3 bases from V and 3 bases from J, with 11 bases between. The CDR3 covers 14 residues. Per the germline V gene, CDR1 is SGHTA and CDR2 is FQGNSA. This specimen was PBMCs, taken more than 35 days after the first yellow fever vaccination. This clonotype was obtained from a man aged 18 to 29 who received the YFV17D yellow fever vaccine. The chain recombines TRBV7-2 with TRBJ1-1; D is possibly TRBD1 (5 bases). CDR3 nucleotides: TGTGCCAGCAGCTTCATGGGGGTGTACACTGAAGCTTTCTTT. This codes for CASSFMGVYTEAFF.